This T cell receptor beta chain was profiled in a study of T cell responses to AZD1222 COVID-19 vaccine. Data came from immunoSEQ multiplex PCR; TCRdb stores just in-frame clones and leaves some out. The profile shows some 140,000 clones, around nine tenths of them singletons. Per germline, CDR1 SGHVS and CDR2 FNYEAQ. This CDR3 has 16 residues. Losses at the gene ends were 5 bases for V and 7 bases for J; bases not matched to a gene: 13. This chain uses TRBV7-6 with TRBJ2-1, with 8 bases that match TRBD2. Sequenced material: peripheral blood, taken on day 0 of AZD1222 vaccination. The receptor was derived from an adult in good health. The CDR3 DNA reads TGTGCCAGCAGCCTCTATAGCGGGGCCGGAGGGAATGAGCAGTTCTTC. Its translation is CASSLYSGAGGNEQFF.